What follows describes a single T cell receptor beta chain. At one boundary the junction diverges from the germline segment, which might be a read error. TCRdb's copy holds only in-frame clones and misses some; the assay was immunoSEQ multiplex PCR. The sample has under 50,000 clones, over 80% seen once. The record originates from a study of T cell changes during pregnancy in multiple sclerosis. Germline V lookup: CDR1 LNHNV, CDR2 YYDKDF (reference sequence). The CDR3 consists of 14 residues. V and J are TRBV15 and TRBJ1-2; 10 positions agree with TRBD1. The sequence came from a female donor with multiple sclerosis, enrolled in a pregnancy study. Sequencing was performed on CD8+ T cells from peripheral blood mononuclear cells, taken before pregnancy. The CDR3 sequence is CATSTRKSGDRGVF. CDR3 bases: TGTGCCACCAGCACCAGAAAGTCCGGGGACAGGGGAGTCTTC. Complete variable domain (other parts from reference TRBV15 and TRBJ1-2): DAMVIQNPRYQVTQFGKPVTLSCSQTLNHNVMYWYQQKSSQAPKLLFHYYDKDFNNEADTPDNFQSRRPNTSFCFLDIRSPGLGDTAMYLCATSTRKSGDRGVFGSGTRLTVV.